Shown below are 30 T cell receptor beta chains from a single sample sequenced in a study of blood T cell repertoires in COVID-19. Repertoires were generated with immunoSEQ multiplex PCR, while TCRdb's copy carries only in-frame clones and drops some. The profile shows more than 80,000 clones, 82% of them singletons. The sequencing input was peripheral blood. All receptors derive from a man aged 50 or older with active or convalescent COVID-19.

This clone was picked up one time. The chain couples TRBV5-4 to TRBJ2-1; the match to TRBD2 covers 13 bases. The CDR3 consists of 17 residues. Per the germline V gene, CDR1 is SGHNT and CDR2 is YYREEE (reference sequence). V lost 1 base and J lost 4; bases outside the gene matches: 5. This CDR3 is CASSLTSGGGKYNEQFF. The CDR3 region has the DNA TGTGCCAGCAGCTTGACTAGCGGGGGGGGTAAATACAATGAGCAGTTCTTC.

This chain links TRBV27 with TRBJ1-4; no reliable D call. The germline gives CDR1 MNHEY, CDR2 SMNVEV (reference sequence). V lost 5 bases, J lost 8 bases, and 18 bases lay in between. The CDR3 is made up of 15 amino acids. As DNA, the CDR3 is TGTGCCAGCAGTCCCTTAACGGGTGGGAGCGAAAAACTGTTTTTT. It translates to CASSPLTGGSEKLFF.

This chain links TRBV19 with TRBJ1-1; 9 bases line up with TRBD1. The J segment lost 5 bases and the V segment lost 3 bases, leaving 7 bases of the junction unmatched. Germline CDR1 and CDR2: LNHDA and SQIVND (reference sequence). This CDR3 comprises 15 residues. In DNA form, the CDR3 reads TGTGCCAGTAGTATCACACAGGGGGCGTGGACTGAAGCTTTCTTT. Translation: CASSITQGAWTEAFF.

CDR3: CASSLRYRGNEAFF. CDR3 coding DNA: TGTGCCAGCAGCCTTCGATACAGGGGGAATGAAGCTTTCTTT. The V gene is TRBV7-9, the J gene TRBJ1-1, with 8 bases lining up with TRBD1. The CDR3 runs to 14 residues. CDR1 and CDR2 from the germline V gene are SEHNR and FQNEAQ (reference sequence). After removal of 5 bases from V and 7 bases from J, the junction contained 9 bases not matched to a gene.

The chain employs TRBV19 and TRBJ2-6; 10 nucleotides match TRBD1. The CDR3 consists of 18 residues. The germline CDR1 and CDR2 sequences are LNHDA and SQIVND (reference sequence). The V gene end was trimmed by 11 bases and the J gene end by 0 bases; junction bases not matched to a gene: 13. The CDR3 nucleotides read TGTGCCTCAGCCCCCGGGACAGGGGTTTTCTCTGGGGCCAACGTCCTGACTTTC. It codes for CASAPGTGVFSGANVLTF.

The chain carries TRBV1 and TRBJ2-1; TRBD2 reflects the table's D call only, with no check against the DNA. TRBV1 is a listed pseudogene. The CDR3 runs 22 residues. The CDR3 reads CTSSQEVPLAGGPNSSYNEQFF. The CDR3 bases are TGCACCAGCAGCCAAGAGGTCCCTCTAGCGGGGGGTCCGAACAGCTCCTACAATGAGCAGTTCTTC.

The chain employs TRBV5-1 and TRBJ2-5; weak D call: TRBD1 (5 bases). CDR3 length: 15 amino acids. The V gene lost 2 bases and the J gene lost 1 base, with 12 bases spanning the gap. Germline values: CDR1 SGHRS, CDR2 YFSETQ. In DNA, the CDR3 is TGCGCCAGCAGCTTAACCCCCACAGGCCAAGAGACCCAGTACTTC. It specifies CASSLTPTGQETQYF. Based on the CDR3 plus reference TRBV5-1 and TRBJ2-5, the full variable domain is KAGVTQTPRYLIKTRGQQVTLSCSPISGHRSVSWYQQTPGQGLQFLFEYFSETQRNKGNFPGRFSGRQFSNSRSEMNVSTLELGDSALYLCASSLTPTGQETQYFGPGTRLLVL.

The chain has TRBV11-2 and TRBJ2-3; TRBD2 agrees at 7 bases. The CDR3 has 17 amino acids. Germline CDR1 SGHAT, CDR2 FQNNGV. V shed 3 bases and J 3 bases; nucleotides not matched to a gene: 12. The CDR3 protein is CASSFQQRGLGTDTQYF. CDR3 bases: TGTGCCAGCAGCTTCCAACAGCGGGGCCTGGGGACAGATACGCAGTATTTT.

This clone was detected only once. This chain connects TRBV10-3 to TRBJ2-7; 8 bases line up with TRBD1. Germline V gene lookup returns CDR1 ENHRY and CDR2 SYGVKD. The CDR3 has 15 amino acids. The J segment lost 2 bases and the V segment lost 6 bases, leaving 9 bases of the junction unmatched. The CDR3 DNA is TGTGCCATCAGGCCGGTGGACAGGGAGGCCTACGAGCAGTACTTC. This translates into CAIRPVDREAYEQYF.

The rearrangement links TRBV12-3 or TRBV12-4 to TRBJ2-7, with no clear D. V was pared by 10 bases and J by 4 bases, with 5 bases between. CDR3 length equals 9 residues. CDR3 residues: CATLYEQYF. CDR3 in DNA: TGTGCCACCCTTTACGAGCAGTACTTC.

The V and J genes are TRBV2 and TRBJ1-5, with 8 bases lining up with TRBD1. The germline gives CDR1 SNHLY, CDR2 FYNNEI. The V gene end was trimmed by 6 bases and the J gene end by 3 bases; junction bases not matched to a gene: 7. The length of the CDR3 is 15 residues. The CDR3 DNA is TGTGCCAGCAGCTTACAGGGGGTGGACAATCAGCCCCAGCATTTT. Its protein is CASSLQGVDNQPQHF.

Written as DNA, the CDR3 is TGTGCCAGCAGCTTACTCGGGGGGGCGTCAAGCTCCTACAATGAGCAGTTCTTC. Its translation: CASSLLGGASSSYNEQFF. The chain carries TRBV7-2 and TRBJ2-1; TRBD2 matches at 8 bases. The CDR3 sequence is 18 residues long. Germline CDR1 reads SGHTA; CDR2 reads FQGNSA. With 2 bases clipped from V and 0 bases from J, the junction kept 9 bases outside the gene matches. Drawing the rest from reference TRBV7-2 and TRBJ2-1, the complete variable domain is GAGVSQSPSNKVTEKGKDVELRCDPISGHTALYWYRQSLGQGLEFLIYFQGNSAPDKSGLPSDRFSAERTGGSVSTLTIQRTQQEDSAVYLCASSLLGGASSSYNEQFFGPGTRLTVL.

The genes are TRBV15 and TRBJ1-5, with no clear D. Germline assignment: CDR1 LNHNV and CDR2 YYDKDF (reference sequence). This CDR3 contains 13 residues. Trimming cost V 4 bases and J 4 bases, with 8 bases left between them. CDR3 in amino acids: CATSIAGNQPQHF. The DNA for the CDR3 is TGTGCCACCAGCATCGCGGGAAATCAGCCCCAGCATTTT.

The genes are TRBV27 and TRBJ1-4; D is unresolved. This CDR3 contains 13 residues. V dropped 3 bases and J dropped 5 bases, with 7 bases sitting between them. Germline V gene data show CDR1 as MNHEY and CDR2 as SMNVEV (reference sequence). CDR3 in DNA: TGTGCCAGCAGTTTCCGGGGAAATGAAAAACTGTTTTTT. Encoded protein: CASSFRGNEKLFF.

The chain has TRBV6-6 and TRBJ2-4, with 7 bases lining up with TRBD1. The CDR3 consists of 14 residues. J gave up 0 bases and V 8 bases, and 4 bases lay outside the gene matches. The germline V gene has CDR1 MNHNY and CDR2 SVGAGI (reference sequence). The CDR3 region has the DNA TGTGCCAGCTCTCCAGGGGGAGCCAAAAACATTCAGTACTTC. The encoded protein is CASSPGGAKNIQYF.

The rearrangement links TRBV7-2 to TRBJ2-1; TRBD1 aligns across 9 bases. With V trimmed by 4 bases and J by 15 bases, 7 bases remained unmatched. Per germline, CDR1 SGHTA and CDR2 FQGNSA. This CDR3 is 12 amino acids long. The CDR3, as DNA: TGTGCCAGCAGCTCATCCGGACAGGGGAGGTTCTTC. Its protein product is CASSSSGQGRFF.

Concerning this clone: Different DNA sequences within this sample yield the same CDR3. The gene calls are TRBV10-3 and TRBJ1-5; D is uncertain. Germline lookup yields CDR1 ENHRY and CDR2 SYGVKD. With 0 bases removed from V and 4 bases from J, the gap between germline ends came to 7 bases. The CDR3 length is 14 residues. The CDR3 DNA follows: TGTGCCATCAGTGAGTCGACGGGGAATCAGCCCCAGCATTTT. Amino acid sequence: CAISESTGNQPQHF.

The CDR3 coding sequence is TGTGCCAGTAGTATAGAGGGGGCTTTTGGGGCCAACGTCCTGACTTTC. Encoded protein: CASSIEGAFGANVLTF. The chain combines TRBV19 with TRBJ2-6; D possibly corresponds to TRBD1 (6 bases). CDR1 is LNHDA, CDR2 SQIVND, per germline (reference sequence). Deletions cut 0 bases from V and 3 bases from J, with 9 bases between. The CDR3 totals 16 residues.

The genes are TRBV19 and TRBJ2-7; tentative D call: TRBD1 (6 bases). From germline, CDR1 is LNHDA and CDR2 SQIVND (reference sequence). The CDR3 is made up of 14 amino acids. The V end was cut by 6 bases, the J end by 0 bases, with 12 bases between. CDR3 loop: CASSLRQASYEQYF. The CDR3 coding sequence is TGTGCCAGTAGCTTAAGACAGGCCTCCTACGAGCAGTACTTC.

V is TRBV10-3 and J is TRBJ2-1, with 7 bases matching TRBD1. J gave up 7 bases and V 0 bases, and 6 bases lay outside the gene matches. The germline CDR1 and CDR2 sequences are ENHRY and SYGVKD. This CDR3 comprises 15 residues. The CDR3 region is CAISESRQGENEQFF. CDR3 DNA sequence: TGTGCCATCAGTGAGTCGAGACAGGGAGAAAATGAGCAGTTCTTC.

The chain couples TRBV7-2 to TRBJ1-5; D remains unclear. Germline CDR1 SGHTA, CDR2 FQGNSA. Trimming cost V 5 bases and J 1 base, with 3 bases left between them. This CDR3 region has 12 residues. CDR3 loop: CASSGSNQPQHF. CDR3 DNA: TGTGCCAGCAGCGGCAGCAATCAGCCCCAGCATTTT.

V is TRBV19 and J is TRBJ2-3; 8 bases map to TRBD2. The germline gives CDR1 LNHDA, CDR2 SQIVND (reference sequence). CDR3 length equals 15 residues. J was trimmed by 4 bases and V by 4 bases; bases with no gene match: 7. The CDR3 bases are TGTGCCAGTAGTAATCGGGGGGGCGTATCAGATACGCAGTATTTT. This sequence encodes CASSNRGGVSDTQYF. Based on the CDR3 plus reference TRBV19 and TRBJ2-3, the full variable domain is DGGITQSPKYLFRKEGQNVTLSCEQNLNHDAMYWYRQDPGQGLRLIYYSQIVNDFQKGDIAEGYSVSREKKESFPLTVTSAQKNPTAFYLCASSNRGGVSDTQYFGPGTRLTVL.

This clone was seen a handful of times. J is TRBJ2-1 and V is TRBV6-5; 10 nucleotides match TRBD2. V was clipped by 6 bases and J by 6 bases; unmatched bases: 5. The CDR3 sequence is 14 residues long. Germline V lookup: CDR1 MNHEY, CDR2 SVGAGI. In DNA, the CDR3 is TGTGCCAGCAGAGGGACTAGCGTCAGCAATGAGCAGTTCTTC. It codes for CASRGTSVSNEQFF.

The chain is built from TRBV6-5 and TRBJ2-3; weak D call: TRBD2 (6 bases). CDR1 and CDR2 from the germline V gene are MNHEY and SVGAGI. The CDR3 covers 13 residues. Trimming took off 6 bases at V and 5 bases at J, with 12 bases between the two ends. The chain's CDR3 is CASSGGRKDTQYF. CDR3 coding DNA: TGTGCCAGCAGCGGGGGTCGGAAAGATACGCAGTATTTT.

J is TRBJ2-1 and V is TRBV19, with a possible D match to TRBD1 (5 bases). This CDR3 has 14 residues. Deletions cut 5 bases from V and 6 bases from J, with 14 bases between. From germline, CDR1 is LNHDA and CDR2 SQIVND (reference sequence). The chain's CDR3 is CASSVRQGGNEQFF. The DNA of the CDR3 is TGTGCCAGTAGTGTACGGCAGGGTGGCAATGAGCAGTTCTTC.

This clone was seen just once. V and J are TRBV19 and TRBJ1-2; D is uncertain. V was trimmed by 7 bases and J by 2 bases, leaving 17 bases between them. CDR3 size: 15 residues. The germline V gene encodes CDR1 LNHDA and CDR2 SQIVND (reference sequence). CDR3 in DNA: TGTGCCAGTATGCCCACTGCGTTGGGCAACTATGGCTACACCTTC. Residues: CASMPTALGNYGYTF.

The CDR3 sequence is CASSLGQGTPLHF. The CDR3 nucleotides read TGTGCCAGCAGCTTAGGACAGGGGACACCCCTCCACTTT. This chain joins TRBV7-8 and TRBJ1-6, with TRBD1 matching 8 bases. V lost 1 base to trimming and J lost 11 bases; unmatched junction nucleotides: 1. CDR1 is SGHVS, CDR2 FQNEAQ, per germline. There are 13 residues in the CDR3.

A single count supports this clone. The chain employs TRBV4-1 and TRBJ2-1; D might be TRBD1 (6 bases). The CDR3 sequence is 14 residues long. V was trimmed by 11 bases and J by 5 bases, leaving 19 bases between them. CDR1 and CDR2 from the germline V gene are MGHRA and YSYEKL. CDR3 sequence reads: CALKGGSENNEQFF. The CDR3 DNA reads TGCGCCCTGAAAGGGGGTAGCGAAAACAATGAGCAGTTCTTC.

The rearrangement uses TRBV28 and TRBJ2-2; TRBD2 agrees at 14 bases. J lost 2 bases, V lost 6 bases, and 5 bases had no gene match. The CDR3 extends over 17 amino acids. CDR1 and CDR2 (germline): MDHEN, SYDVKM. The CDR3 DNA reads as TGTGCCAGCAGCCGGACTAGCGGGGGGCATAACACCGGGGAGCTGTTTTTT. Protein sequence: CASSRTSGGHNTGELFF. The variable domain in full, completed from reference TRBV28 and TRBJ2-2, reads DVKVTQSSRYLVKRTGEKVFLECVQDMDHENMFWYRQDPGLGLRLIYFSYDVKMKEKGDIPEGYSVSREKKERFSLILESASTNQTSMYLCASSRTSGGHNTGELFFGEGSRLTVL.

Comment on this clone: A read error is possible here, since a much larger clone lies one base away. The sample contains more than one DNA sequence encoding this CDR3. This chain links TRBV10-3 with TRBJ1-5; TRBD1 matches 7 bases. The CDR3 is 14 residues long. Germline-derived CDR1 and CDR2 are ENHRY and SYGVKD. Trimming at V came to 8 bases and at J to 0 bases, leaving 4 bases not matched to a gene. In DNA form, the CDR3 reads TGTGCCATCGGAACAGGGGATAGCAATCAGCCCCAGCATTTT. This sequence encodes CAIGTGDSNQPQHF.